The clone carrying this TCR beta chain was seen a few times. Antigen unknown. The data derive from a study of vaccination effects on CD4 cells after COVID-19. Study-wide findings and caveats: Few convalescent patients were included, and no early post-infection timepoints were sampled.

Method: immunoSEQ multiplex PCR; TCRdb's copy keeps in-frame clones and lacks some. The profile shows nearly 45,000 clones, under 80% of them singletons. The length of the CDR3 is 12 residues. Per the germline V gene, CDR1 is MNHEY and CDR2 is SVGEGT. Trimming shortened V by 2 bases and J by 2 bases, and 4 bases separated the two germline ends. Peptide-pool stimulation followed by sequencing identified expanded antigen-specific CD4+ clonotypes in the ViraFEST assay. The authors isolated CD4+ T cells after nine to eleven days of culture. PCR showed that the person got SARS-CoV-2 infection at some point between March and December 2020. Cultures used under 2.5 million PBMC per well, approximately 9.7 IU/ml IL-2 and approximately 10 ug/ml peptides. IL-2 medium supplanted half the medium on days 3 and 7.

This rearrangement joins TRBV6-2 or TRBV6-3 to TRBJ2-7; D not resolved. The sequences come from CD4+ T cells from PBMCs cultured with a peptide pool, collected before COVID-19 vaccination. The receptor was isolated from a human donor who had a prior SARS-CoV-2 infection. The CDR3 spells CASSYRTYEQYF. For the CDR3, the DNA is TGTGCCAGCAGTTACAGAACCTACGAGCAGTACTTC.